The 7 T cell receptor beta chains listed next were all sequenced from one sample in a study of cytomegalovirus exposure and HLA in healthy donors. 60 Vbeta and 13 Jbeta primers were used in PCR. The protocol was immunoSEQ multiplex PCR, while the TCRdb copy is restricted to in-frame clones and leaves out a portion. This repertoire includes roughly 120,000 clones. The specimen was PBMCs. All receptors derive from a man aged 35-49 years in good health and CMV-seronegative.

The genes are TRBV27 and TRBJ1-2, with no clear D. CDR1 and CDR2 from the germline V gene are MNHEY and SMNVEV (reference sequence). The V end lost 4 bases, the J end lost 7 bases, and 13 bases lay between the germline ends. CDR3 size: 13 residues. CDR3 protein: CASSSRFRSGYTF. The DNA for the CDR3 is TGTGCCAGCAGTTCGAGATTTCGGAGTGGCTACACCTTC.

The chain joins TRBV28 to TRBJ2-5; perhaps TRBD2 as D (6 bases). The CDR3 has 14 amino acids. Trimming took off 3 bases at V and 1 base at J, with 9 bases between the two ends. CDR1 is MDHEN, CDR2 SYDVKM, per germline. CDR3 sequence: CASSLGGIQETQYF. Here the CDR3 DNA reads TGTGCCAGCAGTTTGGGGGGTATCCAAGAGACCCAGTACTTC.

Remarks on this clone: At the DNA level, this CDR3 is encoded by other sequences in the same sample as well. The chain employs TRBV5-4 and TRBJ1-3, with 11 nucleotides matching TRBD1. The CDR3 runs to 17 residues. Per the germline V gene, CDR1 is SGHNT and CDR2 is YYREEE (reference sequence). V was pared by 4 bases and J by 7 bases, with 13 bases of the junction left unmatched. The CDR3 loop is CASSKGQGAMLTNTIYF. The CDR3, as DNA: TGTGCCAGCAGCAAAGGACAGGGGGCCATGTTAACCAACACCATATATTTT.

The chain has TRBV6-5 and TRBJ2-2, with D possibly TRBD2 on 6 matching bases. The V gene's germline CDR1 is MNHEY and CDR2 SVGAGI. The CDR3 is made up of 14 amino acids. With 6 bases removed from V and 1 base from J, the gap between germline ends came to 9 bases. CDR3 loop: CASSWGVNTGELFF. The CDR3 nucleotides read TGTGCCAGCAGCTGGGGGGTGAACACCGGGGAGCTGTTTTTT.

The chain couples TRBV7-9 to TRBJ2-7; 7 positions match TRBD2. The V gene's germline CDR1 is SEHNR and CDR2 FQNEAQ (reference sequence). V lost 1 base and J lost 3; bases outside the gene matches: 6. The CDR3 is 15 amino acids. CDR3 DNA sequence: TGTGCCAGCAGCTTAGATCTAGCGGAAAACTACGAGCAGTACTTC. Protein product: CASSLDLAENYEQYF.

The chain has TRBV7-2 and TRBJ2-7; the match to TRBD2 covers 10 bases. Germline loops: CDR1 SGHTA, CDR2 FQGNSA. The CDR3 consists of 13 residues. J gave up 12 bases and V 1 base, and 6 bases lay outside the gene matches. The CDR3 reads CASSLGTSGLPYF. Here the CDR3 DNA reads TGTGCCAGCAGCTTAGGGACTAGCGGCCTCCCGTACTTC.

CDR3: CAISGINTEAFF. The CDR3 DNA sequence: TGTGCCATCAGTGGTATAAACACTGAAGCTTTCTTT. The V call is TRBV10-3, the J call TRBJ1-1; D uncertain. The V end lost 4 bases, the J end lost 2 bases, and 5 bases lay between the germline ends. The CDR3 extends over 12 amino acids. From germline, CDR1 is ENHRY and CDR2 SYGVKD.